The source of this T cell receptor beta chain is a study of radiotherapy plus CTLA-4 blockade in lung cancer. Unmatched junction bases numbered 8, after V lost 2 bases and J lost 9 bases. The CDR3 has 15 amino acids. The V gene's germline CDR1 is SGHDT and CDR2 YYEEEE. Whole-study results and caveats: After treatment with radiotherapy plus ipilimumab, TCR clones that came from the tumor expanded in blood. Early clone dynamics of blood T cells, plus interferon-beta, reportedly predicted response best.

For this clone: Its antigen is unidentified.

The assay was immunoSEQ multiplex PCR, and TCRdb's table has in-frame clones only and misses some. The table has tens of thousands of clones, 65% to 75% seen once. The chain uses TRBV5-6 and TRBJ1-6, with 7 bases aligning to TRBD1. Sequenced here: peripheral blood, sampled from a patient treated with radiotherapy plus ipilimumab. This clonotype was obtained from a human donor with non-small cell lung cancer who had stable disease on radiotherapy plus ipilimumab. The CDR3 DNA reads TGTGCCAGCAGCTTCTACGGGACAGCAAGTTCACCCCTCCACTTT. Translated, it gives CASSFYGTASSPLHF.